These 10 T cell receptor beta chains originate from one sample sequenced in a study of tumor-infiltrating lymphocytes in primary liver carcinoma. RNA isolated from unsorted whole blood supplied the blood RNA, with germline DNA also extracted. TCR beta cDNA was reverse-transcribed from 400 to 500 ng of total RNA. The reaction used a constant-region primer and ProtoScript II reverse transcriptase. ARM-PCR was slightly modified, and three nested multiplex PCR rounds with it gave rise to the TCR beta libraries. Both of the initial two PCR rounds ran for approximately 11 cycles and employed TRBV1-TRBV30 forward primers alongside a C-beta reverse primer. A single record per CDR3 protein comes from TCRdb applying MiXCR to the multiplex PCR reads. This sample has about 180,000 distinct CDR3 sequences; approximately 60% occur once, and the top ten carry 70% to 80%. The sequenced sample was peripheral blood. The receptor set was obtained from a man in his forties with primary liver carcinoma and hepatitis B virus infection.

This chain joins TRBV6-5 and TRBJ2-7, with a weak D call TRBD2 (5 bases). Germline V gives CDR1 MNHEY, CDR2 SVGAGI. V shed 10 bases and J shed 3 bases, with 19 bases lying between them. The CDR3 length is 14 residues. The CDR3 region is CATRSGSVVYEQYF. As DNA, the CDR3 is TGTGCCACTAGATCGGGGTCGGTGGTCTACGAGCAGTACTTC.

This clonotype appeared a single time. The junction shows a germline mismatch at one end, possibly a read error. The chain links TRBV7-9 to TRBJ2-3; D possibly matches TRBD1 or TRBD2 (6 bases each). The CDR3 sequence is 14 residues long. Germline CDR1 reads SEHNR; CDR2 reads FQNEAQ (reference sequence). This CDR3 is CANSINREEDTQYF. CDR3 DNA sequence: TGTGCCAACAGCATTAACAGGGAGGAGGATACGCAGTATTTT.

With regard to this clonotype: Lacking the conserved final phenylalanine or tryptophan, this CDR3 likely reflects a read error. It is unclear where the CDR3 begins or ends on the DNA, so no DNA is shown, and the CDR3 is as TCRdb lists it. This chain connects TRBV6-6 to TRBJ2-2; the table's D gene call, TRBD2, was not cross checked with the DNA. Germline V lookup: CDR1 MNHNY, CDR2 SVGAGI (reference sequence). The CDR3 spans 16 residues, counting both ends. The chain's CDR3 is CASSYMSGANTGELLL.

V and J are TRBV5-1 and TRBJ1-2; D remains unclear. Trimming removed 1 base at V and 0 bases at J, with 10 bases between. The germline gives CDR1 SGHRS, CDR2 YFSETQ. The CDR3 is 15 residues long. The CDR3 nucleotides read TGCGCCAGCAGCTTGCGGGCAGAAGCTAACTATGGCTACACCTTC. Translating gives CASSLRAEANYGYTF. Full variable domain (rest looked up from reference TRBV5-1 and TRBJ1-2): KAGVTQTPRYLIKTRGQQVTLSCSPISGHRSVSWYQQTPGQGLQFLFEYFSETQRNKGNFPGRFSGRQFSNSRSEMNVSTLELGDSALYLCASSLRAEANYGYTFGSGTRLTVV.

This clonotype has a single count. This clone may be a read error of a much larger clone one base away. The chain uses TRBV4-2 and TRBJ2-5, with 11 bases that match TRBD2. This CDR3 region has 15 residues. V lost 4 bases to trimming and J lost 5 bases; unmatched junction nucleotides: 6. CDR1 and CDR2 (germline): LGHNA, YNFKEQ. This chain's CDR3 is CASSRLAGRPETQYF. In DNA form, the CDR3 reads TGTGCCAGCAGCCGACTAGCGGGAAGGCCCGAGACCCAGTACTTC.

The V call is TRBV29-1, the J call TRBJ2-3; D possibly uses TRBD1 or TRBD2 (5 bases each). The germline V gene has CDR1 SQVTM and CDR2 ANQGSEA. With 4 bases removed from V and 2 bases from J, the gap between germline ends came to 13 bases. The CDR3 runs to 14 residues. CDR3: CSVGGGGDTDTQYF. CDR3 DNA: TGCAGCGTTGGGGGTGGGGGAGACACAGATACGCAGTATTTT.

The chain links TRBV6-5 to TRBJ2-7, with TRBD1 as a possible D gene (5 bases). Trimming took off 5 bases at V and 3 bases at J, with 20 bases between the two ends. The CDR3 contains 16 residues. In germline, CDR1 is MNHEY, CDR2 SVGAGI. This chain's CDR3 is CASSPFSLPRGYEQYF. The CDR3 DNA reads TGTGCCAGCAGTCCATTCTCCCTCCCAAGGGGCTACGAGCAGTACTTC.

In this sample, this clonotype turned up a few times. V is TRBV6-5 and J is TRBJ1-1, with D maybe TRBD1 (6 bases). The CDR3 is 14 residues long. Trimming took off 2 bases at V and 6 bases at J, with 13 bases between the two ends. The V gene's germline CDR1 is MNHEY and CDR2 SVGAGI. Here the CDR3 reads CASSYGGFVSEAFF. Here the CDR3 DNA reads TGTGCCAGCAGTTACGGGGGCTTTGTTTCTGAAGCTTTCTTT.

On this clonotype itself: Sequence at one end of the junction differs from germline and may be a read error. The genes are TRBV13 and TRBJ2-2; TRBD2 aligns across 7 bases. Per the germline V gene, CDR1 is PRHDT and CDR2 is FYEKMQ (reference sequence). CDR3 length equals 22 residues. The CDR3 loop is CASSPAFSRSKWEGVDTGEPVF. The CDR3 DNA follows: TGTGCCAGCAGCCCCGCCTTTAGCCGGTCGAAGTGGGAGGGAGTTGACACCGGGGAGCCGGTTTTT.

As to this clonotype: The junction does not match germline at one end; this may be a read error. The chain employs TRBV5-8 and TRBJ1-6, with D hard to call. The V gene's germline CDR1 is SGHTS and CDR2 YDEGEE. The CDR3 is 16 amino acids. The CDR3: CAGSLNDNPAHSPLHF. For the CDR3, the DNA is TGTGCCGGCAGCCTTAATGACAATCCGGCGCATTCACCCCTCCACTTT.